Below, 3 T cell receptor beta chains from the same sample are listed, as sequenced in a study of blood T cell repertoires in COVID-19. TCRdb's copy holds only in-frame clones and misses some; the assay was immunoSEQ multiplex PCR. This table has under 200,000 clones, about 85% appearing once. The sequenced material came from peripheral blood. The receptors were gathered from a woman over 75 with acute or convalescent COVID-19.

This clone appeared a single time. This chain links TRBV12-3 or TRBV12-4 with TRBJ2-7, with D uncertain. This CDR3 comprises 13 residues. Trimming cost V 1 base and J 9 bases, with 13 bases left between them. The CDR3 nucleotides read TGTGCCAGCAGTTTAGGGAACAGTTGGGCGCAGTACTTC. Translation gives CASSLGNSWAQYF.

The J gene is TRBJ1-2, the V gene TRBV5-5; no reliable D call. Germline lookup yields CDR1 SGHKS and CDR2 YYEKEE (reference sequence). There are 16 residues in the CDR3. Trimming removed 1 base at V and 0 bases at J, with 13 bases between. The CDR3 loop is CASSLSGIYTNYGYTF. In DNA, the CDR3 is TGTGCCAGCAGCTTGTCAGGAATCTATACTAACTATGGCTACACCTTC. Full variable domain (remainder filled in from reference TRBV5-5 and TRBJ1-2): DAGVTQSPTHLIKTRGQQVTLRCSPISGHKSVSWYQQVLGQGPQFIFQYYEKEERGRGNFPDRFSARQFPNYSSELNVNALLLGDSALYLCASSLSGIYTNYGYTFGSGTRLTVV.

The J gene is TRBJ1-2, the V gene TRBV29-1; 9 positions match TRBD1. The germline V gene has CDR1 SQVTM and CDR2 ANQGSEA. The CDR3 runs 13 residues. The trim removed 6 bases at V and 5 bases at J, leaving 7 bases unmatched. In DNA form, the CDR3 reads TGCAGCGTGGGGACAGGGTCTCGGTATGGCTACACCTTC. Its translation is CSVGTGSRYGYTF.